This passage covers 27 T cell receptor beta chains from one sample sequenced in a study of Graves' ophthalmopathy and Graves' hyperthyroidism. Transcripts of RNA were the source for amplifying TCR beta CDR3 regions. The library came from an HTBI-primed first-round RT-PCR and a second-round multiplex PCR. A single record per CDR3 protein comes from TCRdb applying MiXCR to the multiplex PCR reads. The sample shows hundreds of thousands of distinct CDR3 sequences, 22% of them seen only once. The sample was peripheral blood. These receptors all stem from a woman aged 18-30 years with stable Graves' hyperthyroidism. Some clones in this sample may be carry-over from other donors' samples.

The chain combines TRBV7-8 with TRBJ1-2; TRBD1 might be the D (6 bases). Trimming shortened V by 0 bases and J by 3 bases, and 8 bases separated the two germline ends. The CDR3 totals 14 residues. Germline lookup yields CDR1 SGHVS and CDR2 FQNEAQ. The CDR3 region is CASSLAHRDYGYTF. CDR3 coding DNA: TGTGCCAGCAGCTTAGCGCACAGGGACTATGGCTACACCTTC. The whole variable domain, filled in from reference TRBV7-8 and TRBJ1-2, reads GAGVSQSPRYKVAKRGQDVALRCDPISGHVSLFWYQQALGQGPEFLTYFQNEAQLDKSGLPSDRFFAERPEGSVSTLKIQRTQQEDSAVYLCASSLAHRDYGYTFGSGTRLTVV.

This clonotype appeared many times. The chain combines TRBV5-1 with TRBJ1-1; D possibly corresponds to TRBD1 (6 bases). CDR3 size: 15 residues. Germline V gene sequence: CDR1 SGHRS, CDR2 YFSETQ. V dropped 0 bases and J dropped 3 bases, with 12 bases sitting between them. The DNA for the CDR3 is TGCGCCAGCAGCTTGGCGGGGGCTACTTACACTGAAGCTTTCTTT. It is translated as CASSLAGATYTEAFF.

The sample holds many counts of this clonotype. The chain links TRBV28 to TRBJ1-6; D gene unclear. This CDR3 spans 16 amino acids. The germline V gene has CDR1 MDHEN and CDR2 SYDVKM. Between the trimmed V and J ends, which lost 3 bases and 0 bases, there was a span of 9 bases. The CDR3 DNA sequence: TGTGCCAGCAGTTTCGGAGAGAGCTCCTATAATTCACCCCTCCACTTT. Its translation is CASSFGESSYNSPLHF.

In its sample, this clonotype was seen a few times. V usage is TRBV5-1 and J usage is TRBJ1-5, with TRBD1 matching 7 bases. With 4 bases clipped from V and 6 bases from J, the junction kept 7 bases outside the gene matches. The CDR3 length is 14 residues. Per the germline V gene, CDR1 is SGHRS and CDR2 is YFSETQ. CDR3 DNA: TGCGCCAGCAGCACCGGGACAGAGGCTCAGCCCCAGCATTTT. Translating gives CASSTGTEAQPQHF.

This clonotype was found many times. The chain uses TRBV2 and TRBJ1-5; tentative D call: TRBD1 (5 bases). The CDR3 contains 12 residues. Trimming pared 5 bases from V and 5 bases from J, leaving 7 bases between. Germline CDR1 is SNHLY and CDR2 is FYNNEI. The chain's CDR3 is CASSQQDQPQHF. The CDR3 DNA follows: TGTGCCAGCAGTCAACAGGATCAGCCCCAGCATTTT.

In its sample, this clonotype was seen many times. The rearrangement joins TRBV11-2 to TRBJ1-5; possible D gene TRBD1, 5 bases. The CDR3 has 14 amino acids. V lost 5 bases and J 9 bases, leaving 17 bases between the germline ends. Germline V CDR1 and CDR2: SGHAT, FQNNGV. The DNA for the CDR3 is TGTGCCAGCAGCCTGCGGGGCGCGGGCCGGCCCCAGCATTTT. Residues: CASSLRGAGRPQHF.

In its sample, this clonotype was seen many times. This chain links TRBV6-1 with TRBJ2-7; D may correspond to TRBD1 or TRBD2 (5 bases each). Germline V gene sequence: CDR1 MNHNS, CDR2 SASEGT. This CDR3 contains 15 residues. The V end lost 6 bases, the J end lost 2 bases, and 17 bases lay between the germline ends. DNA for the CDR3: TGTGCCAGCAGGACCTCCCCGGGACCTACCTACGAGCAGTACTTC. This gives the protein CASRTSPGPTYEQYF.

This clonotype was detected only a few times. The chain is built from TRBV5-1 and TRBJ2-2; 7 positions match TRBD1. J gave up 4 bases and V 0 bases, and 3 bases lay outside the gene matches. This CDR3 contains 15 residues. Germline CDR1 is SGHRS and CDR2 is YFSETQ. This chain's CDR3 is CASSLGTGFTGELFF. DNA for the CDR3: TGCGCCAGCAGCTTGGGGACAGGCTTCACCGGGGAGCTGTTTTTT.

The V gene is TRBV29-1, the J gene TRBJ1-1; D remains ambiguous. Germline CDR1 and CDR2: SQVTM and ANQGSEA. This CDR3 has 11 residues. V lost 4 bases, J lost 3 bases, and 6 bases lay in between. The CDR3 sequence: CSVVEYTEAFF. CDR3 DNA: TGCAGCGTTGTAGAATACACTGAAGCTTTCTTT.

Many counts were recorded for this clonotype. This rearrangement joins TRBV6-1 to TRBJ2-5; D unclear. Deletions cut 6 bases from V and 7 bases from J, with 15 bases between. This CDR3 spans 13 amino acids. CDR1 and CDR2 (germline): MNHNS, SASEGT. The CDR3 coding sequence is TGTGCCAGCAGCCCTCCCCCGAAGGGGACCCAGTACTTC. This sequence encodes CASSPPPKGTQYF.

This clonotype was counted at least ten times. This sequence joins TRBV10-3 and TRBJ2-7; 7 positions match TRBD2. This CDR3 is 14 amino acids long. V lost 4 bases and J lost 1; bases outside the gene matches: 4. CDR1 and CDR2 (germline): ENHRY, SYGVKD. The CDR3 loop is CAISARERSYEQYF. DNA of the CDR3: TGTGCCATCAGTGCGCGGGAGAGGTCCTACGAGCAGTACTTC.

This clonotype was observed a handful of times. The chain is built from TRBV2 and TRBJ1-2; 9 bases match TRBD1. The germline V gene encodes CDR1 SNHLY and CDR2 FYNNEI. The CDR3 is made up of 17 amino acids. J lost 0 bases, V lost 0 bases, and 5 bases had no gene match. CDR3: CASSEALQGAANYGYTF. In DNA, the CDR3 is TGTGCCAGCAGTGAAGCGCTACAGGGGGCAGCTAACTATGGCTACACCTTC.

This clonotype was picked up many times. The chain links TRBV20-1 to TRBJ2-2; 11 bases line up with TRBD2. This CDR3 region has 13 residues. Germline V gene lookup returns CDR1 DFQATT and CDR2 SNEGSKA (reference sequence). With V trimmed by 6 bases and J by 6 bases, 3 bases remained unmatched. Written as DNA, the CDR3 is TGCAGTGCCGGTAGCGGGAGGGCCGGGGAGCTGTTTTTT. Protein sequence: CSAGSGRAGELFF.

V and J are TRBV12-3 or TRBV12-4 and TRBJ1-3; D might be TRBD1 (6 bases). The CDR3 has 15 amino acids. Between the trimmed V and J ends, which lost 7 bases and 5 bases, there was a span of 18 bases. For the CDR3, the DNA is TGTGCCAGCACCGCGCCCTTGGGGACAAGAAACACCATATATTTT. It is translated as CASTAPLGTRNTIYF.

In its sample, this clonotype was seen a few times. The J gene is TRBJ2-2, the V gene TRBV11-1; 7 bases fit TRBD2. This CDR3 comprises 16 residues. V shed 4 bases and J 2 bases; nucleotides not matched to a gene: 7. Germline loops: CDR1 SGHAT, CDR2 FQDESV (reference sequence). The CDR3 DNA follows: TGTGCCAGCAGCTCAACACCGGGGGGAAACACCGGGGAGCTGTTTTTT. This codes for CASSSTPGGNTGELFF.

This clonotype came up a few times. This rearrangement joins TRBV18 to TRBJ2-7, with 11 bases fitting TRBD2. Germline CDR1 KGHSH, CDR2 LQKENI. Trimming at V came to 3 bases and at J to 6 bases, leaving 4 bases not matched to a gene. The length of the CDR3 is 14 residues. This chain's CDR3 is CASSPGTSGGEQYF. The CDR3 DNA is TGTGCCAGCTCACCGGGGACTAGCGGAGGCGAGCAGTACTTC.

V and J are TRBV6-5 and TRBJ2-5; 14 bases agree with TRBD2. Germline values: CDR1 MNHEY, CDR2 SVGAGI. Trimming at V came to 0 bases and at J to 4 bases, leaving 7 bases not matched to a gene. This CDR3 region has 18 residues. In DNA, the CDR3 is TGTGCCAGCAGTTACTCGGGACTAGCGGGAGACGGGGGAGAGACCCAGTACTTC. It translates to CASSYSGLAGDGGETQYF.

This clonotype has ten or more counts. This chain uses TRBV12-3 or TRBV12-4 with TRBJ1-5, with D possibly matching TRBD1 (5 bases). Trimming took off 2 bases at V and 7 bases at J, with 15 bases between the two ends. This CDR3 contains 15 residues. The chain's CDR3 is CASSLQGASRQPQHF. DNA for the CDR3: TGTGCCAGCAGTTTACAAGGGGCATCACGACAGCCCCAGCATTTT.

This clonotype was seen at least ten times. The chain has TRBV27 and TRBJ2-5; D is ambiguous. The CDR3 totals 13 residues. CDR1 MNHEY and CDR2 SMNVEV come from the germline V gene (reference sequence). Trimming cost V 0 bases and J 9 bases, with 11 bases left between them. In DNA, the CDR3 is TGTGCCAGCAGTTTATCCCCCTTCACGGCCCAGTACTTC. Protein: CASSLSPFTAQYF.

This clonotype was found many times. The chain is built from TRBV6-5 and TRBJ1-2; D possibly corresponds to TRBD1 (6 bases). The CDR3 length is 12 residues. Between the trimmed V and J ends, which lost 8 bases and 8 bases, there was a span of 15 bases. CDR1 and CDR2 from the germline V gene are MNHEY and SVGAGI. The CDR3, as DNA: TGTGCCAGCGGGGGGGCAGGAAGAGGCTACACCTTC. Translation: CASGGAGRGYTF.

This clonotype came up a few times. The chain uses TRBV12-3 or TRBV12-4 and TRBJ2-7, with unresolved D. The V gene lost 4 bases and the J gene lost 7 bases, with 14 bases spanning the gap. The CDR3 is 13 amino acids. The CDR3 here is CASSSVIPREQYF. The CDR3, as DNA: TGTGCCAGCAGTTCCGTCATACCACGGGAGCAGTACTTC.

This clonotype has a count of ten or more. This chain links TRBV12-3 or TRBV12-4 with TRBJ1-1, with a possible D match to TRBD1 (5 bases). The ends were cut back, 6 bases at V and 6 bases at J, with 17 bases in the middle. The CDR3 is 14 amino acids. Here the CDR3 reads CASSLTGGTSEAFF. CDR3 DNA: TGTGCCAGCAGCCTCACAGGTGGGACTTCTGAAGCTTTCTTT.

This clonotype has a count of ten or more. V gene TRBV12-3 or TRBV12-4 combines with J gene TRBJ2-4, with TRBD1 as a possible D gene (7 bases). V shed 10 bases and J shed 7 bases, with 17 bases lying between them. This CDR3 is 13 amino acids long. CDR3 DNA: TGTGCCACCTGGAGGAGGGGGCTCAACATTCAGTACTTC. It yields the protein CATWRRGLNIQYF.

This clonotype was seen repeatedly, ten times or more. The chain has TRBV11-2 and TRBJ2-2; a weak D match, TRBD2 (7 bases). The germline V and J ends were trimmed by 5 bases and 6 bases, with 19 bases remaining between them. Germline lookup yields CDR1 SGHAT and CDR2 FQNNGV. This CDR3 has 16 residues. The DNA of the CDR3 is TGTGCCAGCAGCCCGAGGGGGGGGAGAGCGGCCGGGGAGCTGTTTTTT. Residues: CASSPRGGRAAGELFF.

This clonotype has at least ten counts. The CDR3 spells CASSLRDSYGNTIYF. In nucleotides, the CDR3 is TGTGCCAGCAGCTTACGGGACAGCTATGGAAACACCATATATTTT. This chain uses TRBV6-5 with TRBJ1-3, with 7 bases aligning to TRBD1. J gave up 3 bases and V 6 bases, and 8 bases lay outside the gene matches. The CDR3 spans 15 residues. Germline CDR1 is MNHEY and CDR2 is SVGAGI.

This clonotype was counted ten times or more. The rearrangement joins TRBV30 to TRBJ1-2; no clear D. The CDR3 extends over 13 amino acids. With 2 bases removed from V and 2 bases from J, the gap between germline ends came to 9 bases. Germline CDR1 and CDR2: GTSNPN and SVGIG (reference sequence). CDR3 bases: TGTGCCTGGAGTCCGACATCCAACTATGGCTACACCTTC. Amino acid sequence: CAWSPTSNYGYTF.

The sample holds many counts of this clonotype. CDR3 nucleotides: TGTGCCACCAGCAGAGGGGACAGCTATAGCAATCAGCCCCAGCATTTT. Translated, it gives CATSRGDSYSNQPQHF. V usage is TRBV15 and J usage is TRBJ1-5, with 7 bases fitting TRBD1. This CDR3 is built from 16 residues. Germline values: CDR1 LNHNV, CDR2 YYDKDF (reference sequence). The V segment lost 1 base and the J segment 0 bases; nucleotides outside the gene matches: 3. Full variable domain (outside the CDR3, taken from reference TRBV15 and TRBJ1-5): DAMVIQNPRYQVTQFGKPVTLSCSQTLNHNVMYWYQQKSSQAPKLLFHYYDKDFNNEADTPDNFQSRRPNTSFCFLDIRSPGLGDTAMYLCATSRGDSYSNQPQHFGDGTRLSIL.